A single T cell receptor (beta chain) is shown here with its context. The data belong to a study of T-cell memory formation after mild COVID-19. Study context: TCR clustering was largely donor specific.

Germline loops: CDR1 SGHVS, CDR2 FNYEAQ. With V trimmed by 0 bases and J by 5 bases, 7 bases remained unmatched. The CDR3 covers 15 residues. TCRdb called the 5' RACE reads again in MiXCR, with one record for every CDR3 protein. The data show about 430,000 distinct CDR3 sequences, approximately 19% seen once. Specimen: PBMCs or a T cell subset sorted from them (not recorded which). The chain recombines TRBV7-6 with TRBJ2-7; 7 bases are shared with TRBD1. The receptor was derived from a man younger than 35 who had mild COVID-19 (a few samples of this study predate the infection). Cell type and time point are not known. In DNA, the CDR3 is TGTGCCAGCAGCTTAGCAGGGACAGCCTCGGACGAGCAGTACTTC. It yields the protein CASSLAGTASDEQYF.